This TCR beta chain originates from a study of cytomegalovirus exposure and HLA in healthy donors. Study as a whole: About 179 million T cells yielded some 120 million unique TCR beta sequences in earlier analysis.

Points from the study as a whole: Upon later analysis, HLA-associated TCR beta chains proved more clonally expanded than other, equally common chains. In an earlier analysis, about 87% or about 30%: the productive usage of most TCR beta V segments. Some V segments could not be told apart, so they were left out, TRBV6-2 and TRBV6-3 among them.

On this clone: Its cognate antigen is unknown.

Both 60 Vbeta primers and 13 Jbeta primers went into the PCR. Method: immunoSEQ multiplex PCR; TCRdb's copy keeps in-frame clones and lacks some. Of 95,000 or so clones listed, around four fifths are singletons. The length of the CDR3 is 14 residues. Trimming removed 6 bases at V and 2 bases at J, with 12 bases between. Germline V gene data show CDR1 as SGHTA and CDR2 as FQGNSA. The TCR comes from a woman between 35 and 50 years old in good health and CMV-seronegative. The V call is TRBV7-2, the J call TRBJ2-3; a possible D gene is TRBD1 (6 bases). The sample comprised PBMCs. The CDR3 sequence is CASRRTAATDTQYF. In DNA, the CDR3 is TGTGCCAGCAGGCGGACAGCAGCCACAGATACGCAGTATTTT. Full variable domain (rest looked up from reference TRBV7-2 and TRBJ2-3): GAGVSQSPSNKVTEKGKDVELRCDPISGHTALYWYRQSLGQGLEFLIYFQGNSAPDKSGLPSDRFSAERTGGSVSTLTIQRTQQEDSAVYLCASRRTAATDTQYFGPGTRLTVL.